This TCR beta chain was retrieved from a study of shared clonotypes between healthy human individuals. About the research overall: Per donor, three plates held CD4 naive cells, three held CD4 memory, two held CD8 naive and one held CD8 memory.

The method was immunoSEQ multiplex PCR; TCRdb's version includes in-frame clones alone and lacks a portion of them. The table records hundreds of thousands of clones, 55% to 75% of them present only once. Germline V CDR1 and CDR2: SGHDT, YYEEEE. V was shortened by 5 bases and J by 5 bases, with 16 bases between the two germline ends. The CDR3 length is 14 residues. Everyone who donated was a Caucasian adult who lived in Nashville, Tennessee. V and J are TRBV5-6 and TRBJ1-2; the D gene is possibly TRBD1 (6 bases). The sequence derives from a woman aged 25 to 39 in good health. Sequencing was done on a sample of memory CD4+ T cells sorted from blood. Subset reported: CD45RA-negative fraction. The DNA for the CDR3 is TGTGCCAGCAGGCCGGGAGGGGGAGGTTATGGCTACACCTTC. Its translation: CASRPGGGGYGYTF.